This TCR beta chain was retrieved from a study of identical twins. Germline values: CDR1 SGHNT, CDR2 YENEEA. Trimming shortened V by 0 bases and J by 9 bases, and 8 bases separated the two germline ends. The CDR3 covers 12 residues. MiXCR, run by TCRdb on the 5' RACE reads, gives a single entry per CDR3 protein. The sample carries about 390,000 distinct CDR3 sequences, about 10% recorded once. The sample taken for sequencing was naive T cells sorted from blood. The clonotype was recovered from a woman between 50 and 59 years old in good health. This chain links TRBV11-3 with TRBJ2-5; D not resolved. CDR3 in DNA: TGTGCCAGCAGCTTAGATGGATGGGCCCAGTACTTC. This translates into CASSLDGWAQYF. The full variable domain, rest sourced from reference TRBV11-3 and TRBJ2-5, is EAGVVQSPRYKIIEKKQPVAFWCNPISGHNTLYWYLQNLGQGPELLIRYENEEAVDDSQLPKDRFSAERLKGVDSTLKIQPAELGDSAVYLCASSLDGWAQYFGPGTRLLVL.